The rows below give T cell receptor beta chains drawn from one sample of a study of T cell changes during pregnancy in multiple sclerosis. Using immunoSEQ multiplex PCR, the repertoire was profiled, and TCRdb retains in-frame clones only, with some absent. The sample yields roughly 38,000 clones, more than 85% seen once. The specimen was CD4+ T cells from peripheral blood mononuclear cells, collected in the third trimester of pregnancy. These receptors all come from a female donor with multiple sclerosis, enrolled in a pregnancy study. The CDR3 runs from the conserved cysteine through the conserved F or W. Each record gives: V gene, clone size, CDR3 length, J gene, D gene, CDR3 DNA, CDR3 protein. The D gene is left open where the match is weak. Size values are once, few and many counts, or a class for expanded clones, and some rows have none.

V gene: TRBV4-1; clone size: .; CDR3 length: 18; J gene: TRBJ2-1; D gene: .; CDR3 DNA: TGCGCCAGCAGCCAAGACTCGATACTCGGGAGTCCCTACAATGAGCAGTTCTTC; CDR3 protein: CASSQDSILGSPYNEQFF
V gene: TRBV9; clone size: .; CDR3 length: 12; J gene: TRBJ1-2; D gene: .; CDR3 DNA: TGTGCCAGCAGCGTAGGCGGTTATGGCTACACCTTC; CDR3 protein: CASSVGGYGYTF
V gene: TRBV7-9; clone size: .; CDR3 length: 15; J gene: TRBJ2-2; D gene: .; CDR3 DNA: TGTGCCAGCAGCCGTGGACAGAGGGACACCGGGGAGCTGTTTTTT; CDR3 protein: CASSRGQRDTGELFF
V gene: TRBV6-6; clone size: few; CDR3 length: 14; J gene: TRBJ1-5; D gene: TRBD1; CDR3 DNA: TGTGCCAGCAGTTCCGGGACAGCGAGCCCTCCGCCGCATTTT; CDR3 protein: CASSSGTASPPPHF
V gene: TRBV25-1; clone size: .; CDR3 length: 15; J gene: TRBJ2-7; D gene: TRBD2; CDR3 DNA: TGTGCCAGCAGTGAATGGGGGGGACCTTCCTACGAGCAGTACTTC; CDR3 protein: CASSEWGGPSYEQYF
V gene: TRBV12-5; clone size: .; CDR3 length: 13; J gene: TRBJ1-4; D gene: .; CDR3 DNA: TGTGCTAGTGGTTTGCCGGGGAGGGGAAAACTGTTTTTT; CDR3 protein: CASGLPGRGKLFF
V gene: TRBV5-8; clone size: .; CDR3 length: 15; J gene: TRBJ2-1; D gene: TRBD2; CDR3 DNA: TGTGCCAGCAGCGAACGGACTAGCGGGGGTAATGAGCAGTTCTTC; CDR3 protein: CASSERTSGGNEQFF
V gene: TRBV27; clone size: .; CDR3 length: 14; J gene: TRBJ2-3; D gene: TRBD1; CDR3 DNA: TGTGCCAGCCGACTAGGACAGGGTGAAGATACGCAGTATTTT; CDR3 protein: CASRLGQGEDTQYF
V gene: TRBV6-1; clone size: once; CDR3 length: 17; J gene: TRBJ1-3; D gene: .; CDR3 DNA: TGTGCCAGCAGTGAAGCGGGGGGGGGATTAGCTGGAAACACCATATATTTT; CDR3 protein: CASSEAGGGLAGNTIYF
V gene: TRBV27; clone size: .; CDR3 length: 17; J gene: TRBJ1-2; D gene: TRBD1; CDR3 DNA: TGTGCCAGCAGGGCCGAGGGCAGGGGGCTTGCTAACTATGGCTACACCTTC; CDR3 protein: CASRAEGRGLANYGYTF
V gene: TRBV7-3; clone size: .; CDR3 length: 18; J gene: TRBJ2-3; D gene: TRBD2; CDR3 DNA: TGTGCCAGCAGCTCCCGGGGCAGACTAGCGGGCACCACAGATACGCAGTATTTT; CDR3 protein: CASSSRGRLAGTTDTQYF
V gene: TRBV19; clone size: .; CDR3 length: 13; J gene: TRBJ2-5; D gene: .; CDR3 DNA: TGTGCCAGTAGTATAGGGAGCCAAGAGACCCAGTACTTC; CDR3 protein: CASSIGSQETQYF
V gene: TRBV9; clone size: .; CDR3 length: 17; J gene: TRBJ2-3; D gene: TRBD2; CDR3 DNA: TGTGCCAGCAGCGTAGAAACTAGCGGGAGGTCGACAGATACGCAGTATTTT; CDR3 protein: CASSVETSGRSTDTQYF
V gene: TRBV6-5; clone size: .; CDR3 length: 14; J gene: TRBJ1-6; D gene: .; CDR3 DNA: TGTGCCAGCAGACACAGGCGTTTCAATTCACCCCTCCACTTT; CDR3 protein: CASRHRRFNSPLHF
V gene: TRBV11-2; clone size: once; CDR3 length: 14; J gene: TRBJ2-3; D gene: .; CDR3 DNA: TGTGCCAGCAGCCTGGGAGGAGGAACAGATACGCAGTATTTT; CDR3 protein: CASSLGGGTDTQYF
V gene: TRBV2; clone size: .; CDR3 length: 14; J gene: TRBJ1-5; D gene: .; CDR3 DNA: TGTGCCAGCAGTGCACAGGGTGAGGGCCAGCCCCAGCATTTT; CDR3 protein: CASSAQGEGQPQHF
V gene: TRBV7-2; clone size: .; CDR3 length: 15; J gene: TRBJ1-4; D gene: .; CDR3 DNA: TGTGCCAGCAGCTTAGCCACTTTAACTAATGAAAAACTGTTTTTT; CDR3 protein: CASSLATLTNEKLFF
V gene: TRBV5-6; clone size: .; CDR3 length: 14; J gene: TRBJ1-1; D gene: .; CDR3 DNA: TGTGCCAGCAGCTTGCCCGGAAGGGGCACTGAAGCTTTCTTT; CDR3 protein: CASSLPGRGTEAFF